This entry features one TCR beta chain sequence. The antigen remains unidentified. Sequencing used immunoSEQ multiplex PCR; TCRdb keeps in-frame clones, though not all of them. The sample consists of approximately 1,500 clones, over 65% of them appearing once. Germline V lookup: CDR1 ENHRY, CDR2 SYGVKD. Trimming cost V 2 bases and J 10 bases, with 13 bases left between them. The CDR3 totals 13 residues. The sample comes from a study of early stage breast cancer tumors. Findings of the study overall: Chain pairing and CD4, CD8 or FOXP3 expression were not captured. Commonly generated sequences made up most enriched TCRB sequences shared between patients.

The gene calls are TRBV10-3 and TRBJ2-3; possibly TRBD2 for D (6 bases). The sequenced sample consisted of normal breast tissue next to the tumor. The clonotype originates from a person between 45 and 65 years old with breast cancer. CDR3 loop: CAISETVLAPQYF. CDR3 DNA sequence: TGTGCCATCAGTGAGACGGTACTAGCTCCGCAGTATTTT.